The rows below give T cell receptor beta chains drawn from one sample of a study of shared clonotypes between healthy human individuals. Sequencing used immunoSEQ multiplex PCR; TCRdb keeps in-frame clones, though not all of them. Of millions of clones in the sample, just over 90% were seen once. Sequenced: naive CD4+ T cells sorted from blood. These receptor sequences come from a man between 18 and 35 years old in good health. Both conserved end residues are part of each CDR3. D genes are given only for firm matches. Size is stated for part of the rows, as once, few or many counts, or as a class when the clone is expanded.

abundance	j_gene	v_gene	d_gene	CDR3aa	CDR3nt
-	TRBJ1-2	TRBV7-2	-	CASSLYVGLGYTF	TGTGCCAGCAGCCTATATGTAGGTCTGGGCTACACCTTC
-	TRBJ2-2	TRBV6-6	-	CASSSMTPTGELFF	TGTGCCAGCAGTTCTATGACACCCACCGGGGAGCTGTTTTTT
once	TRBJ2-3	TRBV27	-	CASSLWALRTDTQYF	TGTGCCAGCAGTCTGTGGGCTCTTCGCACAGATACGCAGTATTTT
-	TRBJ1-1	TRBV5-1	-	CASSLAGMNTEAFF	TGCGCCAGCAGCTTGGCCGGAATGAACACTGAAGCTTTCTTT
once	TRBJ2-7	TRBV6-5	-	CASSYRGLLYEQYF	TGTGCCAGCAGTTACCGCGGACTACTCTACGAGCAGTACTTC
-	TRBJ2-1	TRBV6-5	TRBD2	CASSRGTSGSLEQFF	TGTGCCAGCAGTCGCGGGACTAGCGGGAGCCTTGAGCAGTTCTTC
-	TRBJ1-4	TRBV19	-	CASSLGRFAELFF	TGTGCCAGTAGTCTTGGGCGATTTGCAGAACTGTTTTTT
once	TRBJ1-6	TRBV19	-	CASSTGTNRDYNSPLHF	TGTGCCAGTAGTACCGGAACCAACAGGGATTATAATTCACCCCTCCACTTT
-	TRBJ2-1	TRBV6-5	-	CASRPGTVPYNEQFF	TGTGCCAGCAGACCCGGGACGGTGCCCTACAATGAGCAGTTCTTC
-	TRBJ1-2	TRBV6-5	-	CASSYSGGARGYTF	TGTGCCAGCAGTTACTCAGGGGGGGCGCGTGGCTACACCTTC
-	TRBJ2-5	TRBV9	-	CASSVGGGGEETQYF	TGTGCCAGCAGCGTAGGAGGAGGCGGGGAAGAGACCCAGTACTTC
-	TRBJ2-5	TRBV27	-	CASRLGGNPQETQYF	TGTGCCAGCAGATTGGGTGGTAACCCTCAAGAGACCCAGTACTTC
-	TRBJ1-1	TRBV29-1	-	CSVESLFQFSGGANTEAFF	TGCAGCGTTGAATCTTTATTTCAATTTAGCGGGGGAGCTAACACTGAAGCTTTCTTT
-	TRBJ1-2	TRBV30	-	CAWGGGVSNYGYTF	TGTGCCTGGGGAGGTGGAGTCTCTAACTATGGCTACACCTTC
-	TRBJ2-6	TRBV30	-	CAYRIAGANVLTF	TGTGCCTATAGAATTGCTGGGGCCAACGTCCTGACTTTC